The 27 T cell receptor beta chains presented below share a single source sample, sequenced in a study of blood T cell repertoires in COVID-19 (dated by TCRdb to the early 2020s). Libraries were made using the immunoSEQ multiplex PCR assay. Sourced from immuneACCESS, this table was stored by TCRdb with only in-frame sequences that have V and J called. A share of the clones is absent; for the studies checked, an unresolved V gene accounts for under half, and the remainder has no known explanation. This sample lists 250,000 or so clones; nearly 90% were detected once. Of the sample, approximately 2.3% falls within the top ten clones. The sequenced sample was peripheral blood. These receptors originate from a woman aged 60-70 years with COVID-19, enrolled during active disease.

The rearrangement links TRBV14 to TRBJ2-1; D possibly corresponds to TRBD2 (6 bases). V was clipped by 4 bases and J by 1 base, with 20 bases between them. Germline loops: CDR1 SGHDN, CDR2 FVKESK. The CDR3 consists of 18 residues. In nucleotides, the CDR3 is TGTGCCAGCAGCCCACCCTGGGGGGAACTAAAGTCCTACAATGAGCAGTTCTTC. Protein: CASSPPWGELKSYNEQFF. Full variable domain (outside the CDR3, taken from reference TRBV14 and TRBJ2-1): EAGVTQFPSHSVIEKGQTVTLRCDPISGHDNLYWYRRVMGKEIKFLLHFVKESKQDESGMPNNRFLAERTGGTYSTLKVQPAELEDSGVYFCASSPPWGELKSYNEQFFGPGTRLTVL.

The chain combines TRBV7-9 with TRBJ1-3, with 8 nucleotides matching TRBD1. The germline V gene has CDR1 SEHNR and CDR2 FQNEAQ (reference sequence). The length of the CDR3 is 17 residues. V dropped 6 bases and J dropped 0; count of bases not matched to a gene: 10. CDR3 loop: CASRYKDRASSGNTIYF. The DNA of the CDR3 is TGTGCCAGCAGGTATAAGGACAGGGCGAGCTCTGGAAACACCATATATTTT. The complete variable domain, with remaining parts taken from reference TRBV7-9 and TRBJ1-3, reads DTGVSQNPRHKITKRGQNVTFRCDPISEHNRLYWYRQTLGQGPEFLTYFQNEAQLEKSRLLSDRFSAERPKGSFSTLEIQRTEQGDSAMYLCASRYKDRASSGNTIYFGEGSWLTVV.

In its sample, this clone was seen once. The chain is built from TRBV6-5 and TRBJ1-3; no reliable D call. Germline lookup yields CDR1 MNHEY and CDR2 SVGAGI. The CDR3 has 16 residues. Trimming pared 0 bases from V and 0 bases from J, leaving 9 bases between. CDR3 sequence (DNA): TGTGCCAGCAGTTACTCCGGCGGGATCTCTGGAAACACCATATATTTT. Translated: CASSYSGGISGNTIYF.

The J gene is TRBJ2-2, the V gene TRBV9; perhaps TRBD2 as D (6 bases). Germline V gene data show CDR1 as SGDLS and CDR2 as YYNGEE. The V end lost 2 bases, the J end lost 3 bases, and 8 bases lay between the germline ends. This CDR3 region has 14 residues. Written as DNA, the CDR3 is TGTGCCAGCAGCGTGGCGGGGCACACCGGGGAGCTGTTTTTT. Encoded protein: CASSVAGHTGELFF.

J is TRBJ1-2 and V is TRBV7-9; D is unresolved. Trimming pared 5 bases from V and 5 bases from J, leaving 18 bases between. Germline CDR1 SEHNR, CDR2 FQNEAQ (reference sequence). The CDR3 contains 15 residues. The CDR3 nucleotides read TGTGCCAGCAGCCCCCGCAACTATCGGAGGTATGGCTACACCTTC. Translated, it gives CASSPRNYRRYGYTF.

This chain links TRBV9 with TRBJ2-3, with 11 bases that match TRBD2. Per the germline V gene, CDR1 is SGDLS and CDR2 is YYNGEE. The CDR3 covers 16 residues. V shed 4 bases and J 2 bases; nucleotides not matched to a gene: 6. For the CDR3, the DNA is TGTGCCAGCAGCTCGACTAGCGGGGCGTCCACAGATACGCAGTATTTT. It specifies CASSSTSGASTDTQYF.

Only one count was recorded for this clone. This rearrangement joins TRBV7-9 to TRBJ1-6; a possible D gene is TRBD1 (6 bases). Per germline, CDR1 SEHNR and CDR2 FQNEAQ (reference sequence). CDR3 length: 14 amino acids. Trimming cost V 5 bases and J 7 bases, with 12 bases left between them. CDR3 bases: TGTGCCAGCAGCACAACAGGGTCAAATTCACCCCTCCACTTT. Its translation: CASSTTGSNSPLHF.

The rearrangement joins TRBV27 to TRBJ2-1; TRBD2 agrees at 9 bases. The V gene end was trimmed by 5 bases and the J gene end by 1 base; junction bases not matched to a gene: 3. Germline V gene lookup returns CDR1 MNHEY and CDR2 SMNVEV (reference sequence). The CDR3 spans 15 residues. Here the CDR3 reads CASSLAGNSYNEQFF. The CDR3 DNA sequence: TGTGCCAGCAGTCTAGCGGGGAATTCCTACAATGAGCAGTTCTTC.

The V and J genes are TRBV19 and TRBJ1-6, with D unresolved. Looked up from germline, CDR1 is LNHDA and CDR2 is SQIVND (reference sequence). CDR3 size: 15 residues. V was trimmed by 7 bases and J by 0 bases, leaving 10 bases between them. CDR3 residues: CASNPRSSYNSPLHF. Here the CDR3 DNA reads TGTGCCAGTAACCCCCGGAGCTCCTATAATTCACCCCTCCACTTT.

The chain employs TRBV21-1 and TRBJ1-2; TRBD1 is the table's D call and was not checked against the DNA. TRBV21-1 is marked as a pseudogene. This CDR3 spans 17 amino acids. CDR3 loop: CASSRSPWTGGNYGYTF. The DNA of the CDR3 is TGTGCCAGCAGCAGATCCCCGTGGACAGGTGGTAACTATGGCTACACCTTC.

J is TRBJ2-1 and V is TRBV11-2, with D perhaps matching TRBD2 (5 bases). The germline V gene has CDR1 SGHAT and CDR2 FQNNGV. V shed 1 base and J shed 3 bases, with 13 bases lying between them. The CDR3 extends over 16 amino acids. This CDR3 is CASSLASSGLYNEQFF. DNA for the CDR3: TGTGCCAGCAGCTTAGCTTCCAGCGGCCTCTACAATGAGCAGTTCTTC. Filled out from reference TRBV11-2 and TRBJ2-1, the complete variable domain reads EAGVAQSPRYKIIEKRQSVAFWCNPISGHATLYWYQQILGQGPKLLIQFQNNGVVDDSQLPKDRFSAERLKGVDSTLKIQPAKLEDSAVYLCASSLASSGLYNEQFFGPGTRLTVL.

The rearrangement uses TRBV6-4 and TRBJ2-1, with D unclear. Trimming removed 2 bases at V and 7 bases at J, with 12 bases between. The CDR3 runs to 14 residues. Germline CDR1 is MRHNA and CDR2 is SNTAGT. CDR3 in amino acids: CASSDRGSQNEQFF. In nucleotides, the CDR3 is TGTGCCAGCAGTGACCGAGGTAGCCAGAATGAGCAGTTCTTC.

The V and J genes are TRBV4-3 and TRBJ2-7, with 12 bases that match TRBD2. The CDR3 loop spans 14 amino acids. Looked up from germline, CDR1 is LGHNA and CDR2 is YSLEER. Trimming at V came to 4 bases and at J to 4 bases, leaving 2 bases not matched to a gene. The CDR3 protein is CASSPGTSGYEQYF. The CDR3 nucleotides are TGCGCCAGCAGCCCCGGGACTAGCGGGTACGAGCAGTACTTC.

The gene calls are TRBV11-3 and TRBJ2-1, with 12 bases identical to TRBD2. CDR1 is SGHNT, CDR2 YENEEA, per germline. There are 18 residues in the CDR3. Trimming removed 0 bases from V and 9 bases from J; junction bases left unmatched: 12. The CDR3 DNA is TGTGCCAGCAGCTTAGAGGGATACGGGACTAGCGGGTTCGGTGAGCAGTTCTTC. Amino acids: CASSLEGYGTSGFGEQFF.

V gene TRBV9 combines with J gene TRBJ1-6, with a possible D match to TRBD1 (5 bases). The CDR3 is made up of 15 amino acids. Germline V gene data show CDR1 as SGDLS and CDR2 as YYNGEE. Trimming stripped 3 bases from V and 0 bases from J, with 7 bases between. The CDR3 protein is CASSDRSSYNSPLHF. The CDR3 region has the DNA TGTGCCAGCAGCGACAGGAGCTCCTATAATTCACCCCTCCACTTT.

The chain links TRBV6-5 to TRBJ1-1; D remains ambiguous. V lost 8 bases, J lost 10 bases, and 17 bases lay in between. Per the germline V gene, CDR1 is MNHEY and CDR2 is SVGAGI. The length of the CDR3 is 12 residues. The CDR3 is CASEGRTGIAFF. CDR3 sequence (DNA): TGTGCCAGCGAGGGAAGGACGGGGATAGCTTTCTTT.

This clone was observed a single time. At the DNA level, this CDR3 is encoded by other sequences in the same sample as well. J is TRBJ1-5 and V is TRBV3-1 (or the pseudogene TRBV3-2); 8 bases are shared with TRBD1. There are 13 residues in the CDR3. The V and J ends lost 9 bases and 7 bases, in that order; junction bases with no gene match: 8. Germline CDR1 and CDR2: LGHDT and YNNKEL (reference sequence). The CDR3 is CASSLGQGQPQHF. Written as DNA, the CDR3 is TGTGCCAGTTCATTAGGACAGGGCCAGCCCCAGCATTTT.

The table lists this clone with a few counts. The CDR3 sequence: CASSAGLAGGTDTQYF. CDR3 DNA: TGTGCCAGCAGCGCTGGACTAGCGGGGGGCACAGATACGCAGTATTTT. The V and J genes are TRBV7-7 and TRBJ2-3; 13 bases map to TRBD2. Germline V gene sequence: CDR1 SSHAT, CDR2 FNYEAQ (reference sequence). V was pared by 5 bases and J by 1 base, with 3 bases of the junction left unmatched. The CDR3 totals 16 residues.

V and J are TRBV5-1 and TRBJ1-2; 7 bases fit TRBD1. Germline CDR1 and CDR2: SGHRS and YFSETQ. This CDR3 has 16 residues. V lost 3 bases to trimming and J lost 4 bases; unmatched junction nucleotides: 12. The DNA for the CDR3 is TGCGCCAGCAGCTCGTATGATACGGGACAGCCCTATGGCTACACCTTC. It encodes CASSSYDTGQPYGYTF. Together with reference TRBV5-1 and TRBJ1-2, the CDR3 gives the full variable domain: KAGVTQTPRYLIKTRGQQVTLSCSPISGHRSVSWYQQTPGQGLQFLFEYFSETQRNKGNFPGRFSGRQFSNSRSEMNVSTLELGDSALYLCASSSYDTGQPYGYTFGSGTRLTVV.

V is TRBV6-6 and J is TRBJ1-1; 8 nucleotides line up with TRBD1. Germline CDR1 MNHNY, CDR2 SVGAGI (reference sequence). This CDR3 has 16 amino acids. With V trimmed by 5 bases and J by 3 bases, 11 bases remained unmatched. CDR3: CASSPTGRGLDTEAFF. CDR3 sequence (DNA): TGTGCCAGCAGTCCGACCGGCAGGGGGCTGGACACTGAAGCTTTCTTT.

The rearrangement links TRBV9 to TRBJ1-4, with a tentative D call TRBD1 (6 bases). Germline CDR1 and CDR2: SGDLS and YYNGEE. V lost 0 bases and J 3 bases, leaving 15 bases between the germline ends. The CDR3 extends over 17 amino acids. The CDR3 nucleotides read TGTGCCAGCAGCGTAGGTCCAGGGGAGGGCTCTAATGAAAAACTGTTTTTT. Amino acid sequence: CASSVGPGEGSNEKLFF.

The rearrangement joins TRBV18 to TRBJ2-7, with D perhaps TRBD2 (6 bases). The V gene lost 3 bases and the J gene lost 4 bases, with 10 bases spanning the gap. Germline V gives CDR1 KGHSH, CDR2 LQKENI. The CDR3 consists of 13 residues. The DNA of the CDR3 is TGTGCCAGCTCACCCGGGGGAATGTACGAGCAGTACTTC. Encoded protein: CASSPGGMYEQYF.

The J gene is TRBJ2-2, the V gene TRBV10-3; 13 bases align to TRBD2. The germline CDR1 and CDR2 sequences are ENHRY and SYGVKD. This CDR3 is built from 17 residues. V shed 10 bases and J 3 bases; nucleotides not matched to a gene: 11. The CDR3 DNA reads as TGTGCCACCCTACCAACTAGCGGGGGGGGTTACACCGGGGAGCTGTTTTTT. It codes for CATLPTSGGGYTGELFF.

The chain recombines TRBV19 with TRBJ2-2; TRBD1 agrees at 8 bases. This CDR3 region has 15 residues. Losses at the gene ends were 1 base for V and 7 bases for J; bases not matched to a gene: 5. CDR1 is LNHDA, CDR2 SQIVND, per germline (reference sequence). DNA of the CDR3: TGTGCCAGTAGTATAGTGCAGGGGGCGATCGGGGAGCTGTTTTTT. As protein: CASSIVQGAIGELFF.

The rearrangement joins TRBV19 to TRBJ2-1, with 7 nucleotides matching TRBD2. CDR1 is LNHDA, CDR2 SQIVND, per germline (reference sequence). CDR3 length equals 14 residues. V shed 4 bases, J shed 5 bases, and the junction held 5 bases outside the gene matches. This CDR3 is CASSNQRGNNEQFF. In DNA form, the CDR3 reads TGTGCCAGTAGTAACCAGCGGGGCAACAATGAGCAGTTCTTC.

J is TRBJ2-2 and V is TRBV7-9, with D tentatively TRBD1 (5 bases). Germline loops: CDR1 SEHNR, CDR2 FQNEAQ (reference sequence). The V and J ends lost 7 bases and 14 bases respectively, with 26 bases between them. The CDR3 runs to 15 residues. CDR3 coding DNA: TGTGCCAGCACCCCGCCACGACAGACCCCCTCCTTACTGTTTTTT. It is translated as CASTPPRQTPSLLFF.

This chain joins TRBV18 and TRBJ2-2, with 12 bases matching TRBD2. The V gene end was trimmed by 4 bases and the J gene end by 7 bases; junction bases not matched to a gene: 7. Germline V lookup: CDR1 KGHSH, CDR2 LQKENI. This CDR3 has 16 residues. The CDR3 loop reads CASSQPGLAGDGELFF. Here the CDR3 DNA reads TGTGCCAGCTCACAACCGGGACTAGCGGGTGACGGGGAGCTGTTTTTT.